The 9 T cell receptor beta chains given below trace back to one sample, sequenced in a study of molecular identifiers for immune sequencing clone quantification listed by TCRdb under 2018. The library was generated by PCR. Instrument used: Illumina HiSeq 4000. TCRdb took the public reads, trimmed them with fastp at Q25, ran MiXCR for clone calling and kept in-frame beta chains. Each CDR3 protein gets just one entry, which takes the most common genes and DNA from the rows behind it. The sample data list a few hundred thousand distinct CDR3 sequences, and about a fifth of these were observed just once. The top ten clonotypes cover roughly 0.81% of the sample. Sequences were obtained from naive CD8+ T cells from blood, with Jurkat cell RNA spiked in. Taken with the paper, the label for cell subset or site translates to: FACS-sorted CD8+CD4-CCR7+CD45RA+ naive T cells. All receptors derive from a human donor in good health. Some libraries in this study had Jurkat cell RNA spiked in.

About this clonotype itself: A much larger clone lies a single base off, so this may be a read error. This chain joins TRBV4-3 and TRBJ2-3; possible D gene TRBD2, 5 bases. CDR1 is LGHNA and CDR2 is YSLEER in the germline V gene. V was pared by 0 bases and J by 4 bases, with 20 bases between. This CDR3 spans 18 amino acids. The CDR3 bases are TGCGCCAGCAGCCAAGATCCCGCGGGCAGGAGTTTTTCAGATACGCAGTATTTT. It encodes CASSQDPAGRSFSDTQYF.

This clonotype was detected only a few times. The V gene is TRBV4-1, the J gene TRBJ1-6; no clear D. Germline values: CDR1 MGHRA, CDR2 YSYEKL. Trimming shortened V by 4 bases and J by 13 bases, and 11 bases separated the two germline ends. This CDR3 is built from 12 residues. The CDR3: CASSLGSGPLHF. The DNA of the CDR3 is TGCGCCAGCAGCCTAGGGTCGGGGCCCCTCCACTTT.

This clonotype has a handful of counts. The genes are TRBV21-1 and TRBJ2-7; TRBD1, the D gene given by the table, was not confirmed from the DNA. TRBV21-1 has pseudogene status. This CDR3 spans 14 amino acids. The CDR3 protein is CASRTQDSSYEQYF. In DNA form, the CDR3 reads TGTGCCAGCAGAACCCAGGACAGCTCCTACGAGCAGTACTTC.

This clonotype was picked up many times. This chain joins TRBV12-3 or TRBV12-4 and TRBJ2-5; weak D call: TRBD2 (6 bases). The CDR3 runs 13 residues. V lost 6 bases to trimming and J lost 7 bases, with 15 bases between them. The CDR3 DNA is TGTGCCAGCAGCCCGGGGAGGCCTGGGACCCAGTACTTC. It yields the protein CASSPGRPGTQYF.

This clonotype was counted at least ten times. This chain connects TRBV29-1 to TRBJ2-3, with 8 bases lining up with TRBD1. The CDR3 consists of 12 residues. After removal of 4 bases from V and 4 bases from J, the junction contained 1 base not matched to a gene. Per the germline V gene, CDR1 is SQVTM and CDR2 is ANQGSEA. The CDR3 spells CSVGQGSDTQYF. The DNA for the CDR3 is TGCAGCGTTGGACAGGGGTCAGATACGCAGTATTTT.

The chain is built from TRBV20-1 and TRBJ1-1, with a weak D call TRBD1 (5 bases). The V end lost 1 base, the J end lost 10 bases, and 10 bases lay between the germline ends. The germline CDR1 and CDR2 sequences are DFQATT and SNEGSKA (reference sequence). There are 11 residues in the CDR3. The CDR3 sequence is CSARAGAGAFF. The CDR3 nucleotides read TGCAGTGCTAGAGCCGGGGCTGGAGCTTTCTTT.

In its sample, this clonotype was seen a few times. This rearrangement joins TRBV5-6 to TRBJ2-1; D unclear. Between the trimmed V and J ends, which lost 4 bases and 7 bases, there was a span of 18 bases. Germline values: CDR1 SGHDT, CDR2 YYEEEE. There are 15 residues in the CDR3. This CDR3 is CASSQAEEFLNEQFF. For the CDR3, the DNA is TGTGCCAGCAGCCAGGCAGAGGAATTCCTAAATGAGCAGTTCTTC.

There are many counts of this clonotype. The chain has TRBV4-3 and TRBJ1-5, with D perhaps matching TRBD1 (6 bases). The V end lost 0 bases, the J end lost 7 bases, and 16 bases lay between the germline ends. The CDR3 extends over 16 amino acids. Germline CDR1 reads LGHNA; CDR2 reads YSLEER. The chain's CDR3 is CASSQDRGGLRQPQHF. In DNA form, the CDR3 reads TGCGCCAGCAGCCAAGATCGAGGGGGGCTCCGGCAGCCCCAGCATTTT.

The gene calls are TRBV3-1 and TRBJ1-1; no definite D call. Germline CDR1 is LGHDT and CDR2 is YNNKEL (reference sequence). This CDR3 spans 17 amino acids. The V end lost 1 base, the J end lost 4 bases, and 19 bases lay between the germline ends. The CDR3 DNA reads TGTGCCAGCAGCCAAGGTATAATTAGTTTGCTGGGCACTGAAGCTTTCTTT. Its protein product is CASSQGIISLLGTEAFF. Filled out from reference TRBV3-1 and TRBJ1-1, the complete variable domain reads DTAVSQTPKYLVTQMGNDKSIKCEQNLGHDTMYWYKQDSKKFLKIMFSYNNKELIINETVPNRFSPKSPDKAHLNLHINSLELGDSAVYFCASSQGIISLLGTEAFFGQGTRLTVV.